Listed here are 26 T cell receptor beta chains from one sample, sequenced in a study of regulatory T cells in long-lasting Graves disease. To make TCR beta libraries, researchers used iRepertoire HTBI primers and Arm-PCR of CDR3 regions. TCRdb re-called the multiplex PCR reads through MiXCR, storing one row per CDR3 protein. The sample has about 470,000 distinct CDR3 sequences, 15% to 20% seen once. Indicated time point: newly diagnosed GD, antithyroid drugs for less than 3 months. RNA isolated from PBMCs was used to make the TCR library. This sample also belongs to another study, concerning T cells in Graves' hyperthyroidism and ophthalmopathy.

The material sequenced was peripheral blood mononuclear cells (PBMCs), taken at new diagnosis, from a patient treated with antithyroid drugs. These TCRs come from a man aged 40-50 years with Graves disease.

This clonotype was seen a handful of times. V and J are TRBV29-1 and TRBJ1-2; D unresolved. V was clipped by 4 bases and J by 3 bases, with 12 bases between them. The germline gives CDR1 SQVTM, CDR2 ANQGSEA. This CDR3 has 13 amino acids. CDR3 sequence reads: CSVVGRADYGYTF. CDR3 sequence (DNA): TGCAGCGTTGTAGGAAGGGCGGACTATGGCTACACCTTC.

This clonotype was seen many times. The chain carries TRBV2 and TRBJ2-2; 10 bases align to TRBD2. The CDR3 runs to 16 residues. J gave up 6 bases and V 3 bases, and 7 bases lay outside the gene matches. Germline values: CDR1 SNHLY, CDR2 FYNNEI. DNA of the CDR3: TGTGCCAGCAGTGACAGGAGCGGGAGGGCCCCCGGGGAGCTGTTTTTT. As protein: CASSDRSGRAPGELFF.

The V and J genes are TRBV19 and TRBJ1-1, with no clear D. Germline values: CDR1 LNHDA, CDR2 SQIVND (reference sequence). V gave up 7 bases and J gave up 4 bases, with 13 bases separating them. CDR3 length equals 13 residues. The CDR3 sequence is CASKVEVSTEAFF. In nucleotides, the CDR3 is TGTGCCAGTAAAGTCGAGGTGAGCACTGAAGCTTTCTTT.

This clonotype was counted many times. This chain connects TRBV2 to TRBJ2-7; D gene unclear. V was clipped by 6 bases and J by 6 bases, with 21 bases between them. The CDR3 has 15 amino acids. The germline gives CDR1 SNHLY, CDR2 FYNNEI. This chain's CDR3 is CASSRTLDGAPEQYF. In DNA form, the CDR3 reads TGTGCCAGCAGCAGGACCCTGGACGGCGCGCCCGAGCAGTACTTC.

The sample holds a few counts of this clonotype. This chain joins TRBV20-1 and TRBJ2-1; 7 bases fit TRBD2. The germline gives CDR1 DFQATT, CDR2 SNEGSKA (reference sequence). The CDR3 is 11 residues long. In nucleotides, the CDR3 is TGCAGCTACGCGGGAGTTAATGAGCAGTTCTTC. This translates into CSYAGVNEQFF.

This clonotype was counted at least ten times. The chain has TRBV7-9 and TRBJ1-1; D gene unclear. V was pared by 5 bases and J by 2 bases, with 12 bases between. This CDR3 contains 14 residues. CDR1 and CDR2 (germline): SEHNR, FQNEAQ (reference sequence). CDR3 in DNA: TGTGCCAGCAGCACGACAATCGTTAACACTGAAGCTTTCTTT. Residues: CASSTTIVNTEAFF.

This clonotype has a count of ten or more. This chain uses TRBV28 with TRBJ1-1; D is ambiguous. The CDR3 sequence is 11 residues long. Germline V gene data show CDR1 as MDHEN and CDR2 as SYDVKM. Trimming took off 8 bases at V and 6 bases at J, with 10 bases between the two ends. CDR3 sequence: CASERASEAFF. DNA for the CDR3: TGTGCCAGCGAAAGGGCCTCTGAAGCTTTCTTT.

This clonotype occurred many times. The rearrangement joins TRBV24-1 to TRBJ2-7, with 9 bases identical to TRBD1. Germline loops: CDR1 KGHDR, CDR2 SFDVKD. With V trimmed by 4 bases and J by 5 bases, 8 bases remained unmatched. The CDR3 has 15 residues. CDR3 amino acids: CATSEAGTGIDEQYF. The CDR3 region has the DNA TGTGCCACCAGTGAGGCCGGGACAGGGATCGACGAGCAGTACTTC.

In the case of this clonotype: Just one base apart from a much larger clone, this may be a read error. The V gene is TRBV6-8, the J gene TRBJ2-1, with 8 bases identical to TRBD2. The germline CDR1 and CDR2 sequences are MNHGY and SAAAGT. Trimming took 7 bases from V and 5 from J; bases not matched to a gene: 7. This CDR3 has 14 residues. The CDR3, as DNA: TGTGCCAGCAAGGGTAGCGGGATTCACAATGAGCAGTTCTTC. It translates to CASKGSGIHNEQFF.

The chain is built from TRBV3-1 and TRBJ2-7; the match to TRBD2 covers 14 bases. This CDR3 comprises 16 residues. Germline V CDR1 and CDR2: LGHDT, YNNKEL (reference sequence). The trim removed 3 bases at V and 6 bases at J, leaving 7 bases unmatched. The CDR3 coding sequence is TGTGCCAGCAGCCAGGGGGGACTAGCGGGAGTGATCGAGCAGTACTTC. Translated, it gives CASSQGGLAGVIEQYF.

This clonotype has at least ten counts. The rearrangement uses TRBV20-1 and TRBJ2-5; no reliable D call. CDR1 DFQATT and CDR2 SNEGSKA come from the germline V gene (reference sequence). The CDR3 consists of 13 residues. Deletions cut 0 bases from V and 4 bases from J, with 9 bases between. The CDR3, as DNA: TGCAGTGCTAGAGACAGGTTGGGAGAGACCCAGTACTTC. This sequence encodes CSARDRLGETQYF.

This clonotype has just a few counts. J is TRBJ2-7 and V is TRBV10-2; tentative D call: TRBD1 (6 bases). Germline V gene sequence: CDR1 WSHSY, CDR2 SAAADI. This CDR3 comprises 14 residues. V was shortened by 2 bases and J by 3 bases, with 11 bases between the two germline ends. Written as DNA, the CDR3 is TGCGCCAGCAGTGAGCAGGGGCAGAACTACGAGCAGTACTTC. As protein: CASSEQGQNYEQYF.

This clonotype occurred a few times. The chain has TRBV20-1 and TRBJ2-5, with no clear D. Trimming removed 0 bases at V and 0 bases at J, with 8 bases between. The germline gives CDR1 DFQATT, CDR2 SNEGSKA (reference sequence). The CDR3 totals 14 residues. For the CDR3, the DNA is TGCAGTGCTAGAGATAGGATAAACCAAGAGACCCAGTACTTC. It codes for CSARDRINQETQYF.

This clonotype was observed a few times. The chain is built from TRBV20-1 and TRBJ2-7; TRBD2 is a possible D gene (6 bases). The CDR3 covers 16 residues. Trimming pared 0 bases from V and 3 bases from J, leaving 18 bases between. The V gene's germline CDR1 is DFQATT and CDR2 SNEGSKA (reference sequence). The CDR3 sequence is CSARDLDYQANYEQYF. As DNA, the CDR3 is TGCAGTGCTAGAGACCTGGACTATCAAGCGAACTACGAGCAGTACTTC.

This clonotype was observed at least ten times. The chain couples TRBV18 to TRBJ2-3; no clear D gene. The CDR3 spans 16 residues. From germline, CDR1 is KGHSH and CDR2 LQKENI. Trimming stripped 1 base from V and 0 bases from J, with 11 bases between. The CDR3 nucleotides are TGTGCCAGCTCACCACGCGAGACGGCTAGCACAGATACGCAGTATTTT. The encoded protein is CASSPRETASTDTQYF.

V gene TRBV6-1 combines with J gene TRBJ1-1; TRBD1 aligns across 7 bases. The CDR3 length is 14 residues. The junction had 9 bases not matched to a gene; V was cut back by 6 bases and J by 5 bases. Germline CDR1 is MNHNS and CDR2 is SASEGT. The DNA of the CDR3 is TGTGCCAGCAGGGGGGAGGGGGCAGGAACTGAAGCTTTCTTT. It specifies CASRGEGAGTEAFF.

This clonotype occurred a few times. This sequence joins TRBV13 and TRBJ2-1, with 10 bases aligning to TRBD2. The CDR3 runs 13 residues. Unmatched junction bases numbered 5, after V lost 6 bases and J lost 9 bases. Germline V lookup: CDR1 PRHDT, CDR2 FYEKMQ (reference sequence). The CDR3 reads CASRLAGTVEQFF. Written as DNA, the CDR3 is TGTGCCAGCAGACTAGCGGGAACAGTTGAGCAGTTCTTC.

In its sample, this clonotype was seen a few times. The chain uses TRBV5-1 and TRBJ2-2; D is undetermined. Germline loops: CDR1 SGHRS, CDR2 YFSETQ. The CDR3 contains 17 residues. V was shortened by 2 bases and J by 3 bases, with 17 bases between the two germline ends. In DNA, the CDR3 is TGCGCCAGCAGCTTTCGACCTGGACGGGTGGACACCGGGGAGCTGTTTTTT. Translated, it gives CASSFRPGRVDTGELFF.

There are many counts of this clonotype. This chain joins TRBV13 and TRBJ2-7; TRBD2 might be the D (5 bases). The CDR3 sequence is 14 residues long. Trimming removed 3 bases from V and 4 bases from J, with 13 bases in between. Germline assignment: CDR1 PRHDT and CDR2 FYEKMQ (reference sequence). The CDR3, as DNA: TGTGCCAGCAGCTTGGCCGGGGTTCCATACGAGCAGTACTTC. Amino acids: CASSLAGVPYEQYF.

This clonotype has a count of ten or more. The chain joins TRBV12-3 or TRBV12-4 to TRBJ2-7; D remains unclear. The CDR3 has 12 amino acids. V lost 4 bases and J 7 bases, leaving 11 bases between the germline ends. As DNA, the CDR3 is TGTGCCAGCAGTTACCGTGGGGATGAGCAGTACTTC. Encoded protein: CASSYRGDEQYF.

This clonotype was seen only a few times. The rearrangement links TRBV5-1 to TRBJ2-7; 9 bases fit TRBD1. The trim removed 4 bases at V and 2 bases at J, leaving 7 bases unmatched. CDR1 and CDR2 from the germline V gene are SGHRS and YFSETQ. This CDR3 region has 15 residues. For the CDR3, the DNA is TGCGCCAGCAGCAAACAGGGGGCGTCCACCTACGAGCAGTACTTC. This translates into CASSKQGASTYEQYF.

At least ten counts were recorded for this clonotype. The V and J genes are TRBV2 and TRBJ2-7; D may be TRBD2 (6 bases). This CDR3 contains 15 residues. CDR1 and CDR2 (germline): SNHLY, FYNNEI. V was shortened by 6 bases and J by 4 bases, with 19 bases between the two germline ends. CDR3 nucleotides: TGTGCCAGCAGAACCGGAGGGACTTCCTGGTACGAGCAGTACTTC. It codes for CASRTGGTSWYEQYF.

At least ten counts were recorded for this clonotype. This chain links TRBV27 with TRBJ2-7; no clear D gene. The germline V gene encodes CDR1 MNHEY and CDR2 SMNVEV (reference sequence). Trimming removed 6 bases from V and 4 bases from J, with 10 bases in between. This CDR3 contains 12 residues. The chain's CDR3 is CASRTYEYEQYF. The DNA of the CDR3 is TGTGCCAGCAGGACTTACGAATACGAGCAGTACTTC.

This clonotype has at least ten counts. The chain couples TRBV5-1 to TRBJ2-1; 10 bases match TRBD1. There are 15 residues in the CDR3. Germline CDR1 is SGHRS and CDR2 is YFSETQ. V dropped 3 bases and J dropped 6; count of bases not matched to a gene: 6. In nucleotides, the CDR3 is TGCGCCAGCAGCTCTTTGGACAGGGGGATCAATGAGCAGTTCTTC. It yields the protein CASSSLDRGINEQFF.

This clonotype has only a few counts. The V call is TRBV6-5, the J call TRBJ1-6; no clear D gene. This CDR3 has 15 amino acids. Germline CDR1 is MNHEY and CDR2 is SVGAGI. V was trimmed by 4 bases and J by 7 bases, leaving 14 bases between them. The CDR3 here is CASSWYRSENSPLHF. The CDR3 bases are TGTGCCAGCAGTTGGTACAGATCAGAAAATTCACCCCTCCACTTT.

This clonotype occurred many times. The chain couples TRBV5-1 to TRBJ2-5; the D gene is possibly TRBD2 (6 bases). The CDR3 spans 15 residues. The germline V gene encodes CDR1 SGHRS and CDR2 YFSETQ. V was cut by 0 bases and J by 5 bases, with 14 bases left in between. The CDR3 nucleotides read TGCGCCAGCAGCTTGGGGGGAGGAGACGGTGAGACCCAGTACTTC. The encoded protein is CASSLGGGDGETQYF.